A single sample is the source of the 9 T cell receptor beta chains below, sequenced in a study of cytomegalovirus exposure and HLA in healthy donors. The primer mix had 60 Vbeta and 13 Jbeta primers. The assay was immunoSEQ multiplex PCR, and TCRdb's table has in-frame clones only and misses some. The listing records about 82,000 clones. The sample consisted of PBMCs. The source of these receptors is a woman between 25 and 40 years old in good health and CMV-seronegative.

The J gene is TRBJ2-1, the V gene TRBV6-6, with 9 nucleotides matching TRBD2. J was trimmed by 7 bases and V by 8 bases; bases with no gene match: 12. Looked up from germline, CDR1 is MNHNY and CDR2 is SVGAGI (reference sequence). This CDR3 spans 15 amino acids. CDR3 residues: CASAGLGLARNEQFF. The CDR3 region has the DNA TGTGCCAGCGCGGGCCTGGGACTAGCTAGGAATGAGCAGTTCTTC.

Concerning this clone itself: Other nucleotide sequences from this sample produce the same CDR3. The genes are TRBV27 and TRBJ2-7, with 7 bases identical to TRBD1. The ends lost 5 bases at V and 2 bases at J; junction bases unmatched: 3. The length of the CDR3 is 13 residues. Germline V gene data show CDR1 as MNHEY and CDR2 as SMNVEV (reference sequence). In DNA, the CDR3 is TGTGCCAGCAGTCCAAGGGGGCCCTACGAGCAGTACTTC. Translation gives CASSPRGPYEQYF.

The rearrangement joins TRBV18 to TRBJ1-1; D perhaps matches TRBD1 (5 bases). This CDR3 spans 16 amino acids. The V end was cut by 3 bases, the J end by 1 base, with 15 bases between. Per germline, CDR1 KGHSH and CDR2 LQKENI. In DNA form, the CDR3 reads TGTGCCAGCTCACCCCAGAGACAGCGATCGAACACTGAAGCTTTCTTT. Its protein product is CASSPQRQRSNTEAFF.

V gene TRBV4-1 combines with J gene TRBJ2-3; TRBD2 matches at 14 bases. J gave up 6 bases and V 0 bases, and 5 bases lay outside the gene matches. The CDR3 is made up of 17 amino acids. Germline V gene sequence: CDR1 MGHRA, CDR2 YSYEKL. The CDR3 sequence is CASSQDTGTSGSDTQYF. The DNA of the CDR3 is TGCGCCAGCAGCCAAGATACGGGGACTAGCGGGAGTGATACGCAGTATTTT.

A note on this clone: An end of the junction differs from the germline gene, which may be a read error. The CDR3 nucleotides are TGTGCCAGAAGTGAACCCGTTGTCCTGACTTTC. Amino acids: CARSEPVVLTF. This sequence joins TRBV2 and TRBJ2-6, with D unresolved. The germline gives CDR1 SNHLY, CDR2 FYNNEI. This CDR3 is built from 11 residues.

The chain carries TRBV30 and TRBJ1-2, with 7 bases lining up with TRBD1. V lost 3 bases, J lost 2 bases, and 9 bases stayed unmatched. This CDR3 has 15 amino acids. CDR1 is GTSNPN and CDR2 is SVGIG in the germline V gene (reference sequence). The CDR3 region has the DNA TGTGCCTGGAGCTCTCCCGGGACAGCGAACTATGGCTACACCTTC. Its protein is CAWSSPGTANYGYTF.

The chain links TRBV7-9 to TRBJ2-5; tentatively, D is TRBD1 (5 bases). Trimming pared 5 bases from V and 6 bases from J, leaving 13 bases between. The CDR3 runs to 13 residues. From germline, CDR1 is SEHNR and CDR2 FQNEAQ (reference sequence). The CDR3 is CASSPQGEKTQYF. The CDR3 DNA sequence: TGTGCCAGCAGCCCGCAGGGTGAAAAGACCCAGTACTTC. The full variable domain, with the rest looked up from reference TRBV7-9 and TRBJ2-5, is DTGVSQNPRHKITKRGQNVTFRCDPISEHNRLYWYRQTLGQGPEFLTYFQNEAQLEKSRLLSDRFSAERPKGSFSTLEIQRTEQGDSAMYLCASSPQGEKTQYFGPGTRLLVL.

The V gene is TRBV5-1, the J gene TRBJ2-3; a weak D match, TRBD2 (6 bases). Per the germline V gene, CDR1 is SGHRS and CDR2 is YFSETQ. The CDR3 has 18 residues. V was pared by 4 bases and J by 6 bases, with 27 bases between. The chain's CDR3 is CASSPIELARSPFDTQYF. The CDR3, as DNA: TGCGCCAGCAGCCCGATCGAGCTAGCGCGAAGCCCTTTCGATACGCAGTATTTT.

The chain has TRBV19 and TRBJ1-1; 12 bases agree with TRBD1. With 4 bases clipped from V and 3 bases from J, the junction kept 3 bases outside the gene matches. From germline, CDR1 is LNHDA and CDR2 SQIVND (reference sequence). CDR3 length equals 15 residues. The CDR3 reads CASSRDRGLHTEAFF. CDR3 bases: TGTGCCAGTAGTAGGGACAGGGGGCTTCACACTGAAGCTTTCTTT.